The 13 T cell receptor beta chains listed next were all sequenced from one sample in a study of blood T cells in healthy people across ages (dated by TCRdb to between 2015 and 2016). The library was built by means of 5' RACE. TCRdb lists the instrument as Illumina HiSeq 2500. A second about 7 to 11 cycle PCR used a sample-barcoded 5' primer and a J-beta primer mix. In TCRdb, the public reads were trimmed at Q25 with fastp and aligned with MiXCR, with productive beta chains retained. Rows with one shared CDR3 protein collapse into an entry with the most common genes and DNA. This sample holds under 1,000,000 distinct CDR3 sequences; around 50% were observed only once. Of the sample, 15% to 20% is held by the ten largest clones. The sequencing sample was made of blood. Receptors originate from a man at least 80 years old in good health.

This clonotype occurred many times. V gene TRBV29-1 combines with J gene TRBJ2-1; 7 nucleotides match TRBD2. The junction had 13 bases not matched to a gene; V was cut back by 4 bases and J by 10 bases. Germline CDR1 SQVTM, CDR2 ANQGSEA. This CDR3 comprises 14 residues. CDR3 amino acids: CSVGLSSGGQEQFF. Here the CDR3 DNA reads TGCAGCGTTGGCTTGTCTAGCGGCGGCCAGGAGCAGTTCTTC.

The gene calls are TRBV11-2 and TRBJ2-2, with 9 bases aligning to TRBD2. CDR3 length equals 15 residues. CDR1 and CDR2 from the germline V gene are SGHAT and FQNNGV. Trimming at V came to 5 bases and at J to 6 bases, leaving 7 bases not matched to a gene. As DNA, the CDR3 is TGTGCCAGCAGCCCAGGACTAGCGACGGCCGGGGAGCTGTTTTTT. This gives the protein CASSPGLATAGELFF. Looking up the rest from reference TRBV11-2 and TRBJ2-2 gives the full variable domain: EAGVAQSPRYKIIEKRQSVAFWCNPISGHATLYWYQQILGQGPKLLIQFQNNGVVDDSQLPKDRFSAERLKGVDSTLKIQPAKLEDSAVYLCASSPGLATAGELFFGEGSRLTVL.

V usage is TRBV20-1 and J usage is TRBJ2-1; TRBD2 matches 9 bases. Germline V gene data show CDR1 as DFQATT and CDR2 as SNEGSKA (reference sequence). The V gene end was trimmed by 3 bases and the J gene end by 6 bases; junction bases not matched to a gene: 3. The CDR3 extends over 13 amino acids. The CDR3 DNA reads as TGCAGTGCTAGTGCGGGAGGGCCCAATGAGCAGTTCTTC. Translated: CSASAGGPNEQFF.

This clonotype was picked up many times. The chain links TRBV6-6 to TRBJ2-7; TRBD1 agrees at 7 bases. The trim removed 7 bases at V and 5 bases at J, leaving 8 bases unmatched. This CDR3 contains 13 residues. Germline CDR1 reads MNHNY; CDR2 reads SVGAGI (reference sequence). This CDR3 is CASKDRVSNEQYF. The CDR3 region has the DNA TGTGCCAGCAAAGACAGGGTTTCTAACGAGCAGTACTTC.

The rearrangement uses TRBV5-1 and TRBJ2-2; the D is unclear. The V end was cut by 4 bases, the J end by 4 bases, with 14 bases between. The CDR3 totals 15 residues. In germline, CDR1 is SGHRS, CDR2 YFSETQ. Here the CDR3 reads CASSIPGPGTGELFF. The DNA of the CDR3 is TGCGCCAGCAGCATCCCGGGCCCGGGCACCGGGGAGCTGTTTTTT.

The V and J genes are TRBV5-1 and TRBJ2-5; 11 nucleotides match TRBD2. The J call may be in error: the DNA end matches TRBJ2-7 better. This CDR3 is built from 14 residues. CDR1 is SGHRS, CDR2 YFSETQ, per germline. The CDR3, as DNA: TGCGCCAGCAGCTTGACTAGCGGGAGTGCCGAGCAGTACTTC. It yields the protein CASSLTSGSAEQYF.

The V and J genes are TRBV27 and TRBJ2-7; TRBD2 matches 9 bases. The CDR3 runs to 14 residues. The germline V gene has CDR1 MNHEY and CDR2 SMNVEV (reference sequence). With V trimmed by 5 bases and J by 6 bases, 8 bases remained unmatched. CDR3 nucleotide sequence: TGTGCCAGCAGTATCAGACTAGCGGCGGGCGAGCAGTACTTC. Residues: CASSIRLAAGEQYF.

V and J are TRBV5-1 and TRBJ1-1, with a weak D call TRBD1 (5 bases). Trimming pared 4 bases from V and 3 bases from J, leaving 13 bases between. The CDR3 consists of 14 residues. Germline assignment: CDR1 SGHRS and CDR2 YFSETQ. The CDR3 DNA follows: TGCGCCAGCAGCCTCGGGACGGGTGACACTGAAGCTTTCTTT. This sequence encodes CASSLGTGDTEAFF. The full variable domain, completed using reference TRBV5-1 and TRBJ1-1, is KAGVTQTPRYLIKTRGQQVTLSCSPISGHRSVSWYQQTPGQGLQFLFEYFSETQRNKGNFPGRFSGRQFSNSRSEMNVSTLELGDSALYLCASSLGTGDTEAFFGQGTRLTVV.

As regards this clonotype: A read error may explain this, as a much larger clone is one base away. The rearrangement links TRBV5-1 to TRBJ2-5; D gene unclear. Gene TRBJ2-7 matches the end of the DNA better, so the J call may be wrong. This CDR3 region has 18 residues. The germline V gene encodes CDR1 SGHRS and CDR2 YFSETQ. CDR3 sequence (DNA): TGCGCCAGCAGCTTGGCCCCCGCTCCGAGCTCTTCCACCTACGAGCAGTACTTC. Translated, it gives CASSLAPAPSSSTYEQYF.

This clonotype was observed a few times. The chain links TRBV25-1 to TRBJ1-3; D not certain. The ends were cut back, 3 bases at V and 5 bases at J, with 8 bases in the middle. This CDR3 comprises 13 residues. Germline V CDR1 and CDR2: MGHDK, SYGVNS. The CDR3 nucleotides read TGTGCCAGCAGTGACTCCAACCGAAACACCATATATTTT. This sequence encodes CASSDSNRNTIYF. Using reference TRBV25-1 and TRBJ1-3 for the parts outside the CDR3, the full variable domain is EADIYQTPRYLVIGTGKKITLECSQTMGHDKMYWYQQDPGMELHLIHYSYGVNSTEKGDLSSESTVSRIRTEHFPLTLESARPSHTSQYLCASSDSNRNTIYFGEGSWLTVV.

The chain has TRBV10-3 and TRBJ2-5; tentatively, D is TRBD1 or TRBD2 (6 bases each). Judging by the DNA end, TRBJ2-7 fits better; the J call may be wrong. This CDR3 region has 14 residues. Germline V gene lookup returns CDR1 ENHRY and CDR2 SYGVKD. The CDR3 loop reads CAISGGDIAYEQYF. CDR3 nucleotide sequence: TGTGCCATCAGTGGCGGGGACATCGCCTACGAGCAGTACTTC.

This clonotype occurred a few times. V usage is TRBV7-9 and J usage is TRBJ2-3; D gene unclear. Germline values: CDR1 SEHNR, CDR2 FQNEAQ (reference sequence). This CDR3 spans 14 amino acids. V dropped 2 bases and J dropped 6 bases, with 12 bases sitting between them. The CDR3 here is CASSLSQDQDTQYF. The CDR3 DNA reads TGTGCCAGCAGCTTATCCCAGGACCAGGATACGCAGTATTTT.

This chain uses TRBV2 with TRBJ2-1; 7 bases match TRBD2. Germline CDR1 is SNHLY and CDR2 is FYNNEI. The V and J ends lost 9 bases and 6 bases, in that order; junction bases with no gene match: 14. The CDR3 has 15 residues. CDR3 nucleotide sequence: TGTGCCAGTTACCCATGGACTAGTGGGGGCAATGAGCAGTTCTTC. It yields the protein CASYPWTSGGNEQFF.